Below are 2 T cell receptor beta chains sequenced from a single sample in a study of CD8 T cells in ankylosing spondylitis. In TCRdb, the 5' RACE reads were re-called with MiXCR into one record per CDR3 protein. The sample consists of about 88,000 distinct CDR3 sequences, 27% of them appearing once. Sequencing was done on a sample of blood, either unsorted or a sorted T cell fraction (not recorded which). All receptors come from a male donor with ankylosing spondylitis or in good health (not recorded which).

This clonotype came up a few times. The chain employs TRBV4-2 and TRBJ1-5; 10 nucleotides align to TRBD1. J lost 0 bases, V lost 4 bases, and 9 bases had no gene match. The CDR3 runs to 18 residues. CDR1 and CDR2 (germline): LGHNA, YNFKEQ. The CDR3, as DNA: TGTGCCAGCAGCCTCGGGACAGGGGCGTCCTATAGCAATCAGCCCCAGCATTTT. Translation gives CASSLGTGASYSNQPQHF.

This rearrangement joins TRBV2 to TRBJ2-5, with D perhaps TRBD2 (5 bases). The length of the CDR3 is 13 residues. Per the germline V gene, CDR1 is SNHLY and CDR2 is FYNNEI. Trimming took 7 bases from V and 2 from J, leaving 11 bases between them. The CDR3 nucleotides read TGTGCCAGCATCCTCCAGCGGCAAGAGACCCAGTACTTC. This codes for CASILQRQETQYF. The full variable domain, with the rest looked up from reference TRBV2 and TRBJ2-5, is EPEVTQTPSHQVTQMGQEVILRCVPISNHLYFYWYRQILGQKVEFLVSFYNNEISEKSEIFDDQFSVERPDGSNFTLKIRSTKLEDSAMYFCASILQRQETQYFGPGTRLLVL.